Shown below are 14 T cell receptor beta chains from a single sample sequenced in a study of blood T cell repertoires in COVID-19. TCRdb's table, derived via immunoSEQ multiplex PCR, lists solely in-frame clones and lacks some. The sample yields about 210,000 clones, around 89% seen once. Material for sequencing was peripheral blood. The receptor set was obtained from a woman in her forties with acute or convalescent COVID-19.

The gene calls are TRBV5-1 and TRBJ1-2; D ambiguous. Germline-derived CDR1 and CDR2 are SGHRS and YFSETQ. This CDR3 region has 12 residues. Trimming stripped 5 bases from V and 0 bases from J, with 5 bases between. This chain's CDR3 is CASRGANYGYTF. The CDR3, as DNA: TGCGCCAGCAGGGGAGCTAACTATGGCTACACCTTC.

CDR3 nucleotide sequence: TGCGCCAGCAGTGAGTCCTATGGTGGTGAGCAGTTCTTC. Translating it yields CASSESYGGEQFF. The genes are TRBV10-1 and TRBJ2-1; D remains ambiguous. The germline V and J ends were trimmed by 0 bases and 9 bases, with 9 bases remaining between them. Germline CDR1 reads WNHNN; CDR2 reads SYGVQD (reference sequence). This CDR3 has 13 amino acids.

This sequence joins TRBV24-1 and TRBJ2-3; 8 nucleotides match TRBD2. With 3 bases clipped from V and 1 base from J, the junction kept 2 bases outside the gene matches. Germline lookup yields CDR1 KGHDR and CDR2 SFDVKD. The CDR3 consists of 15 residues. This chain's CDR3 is CATSDPAGGTDTQYF. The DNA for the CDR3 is TGTGCCACCAGTGATCCAGCGGGGGGCACAGATACGCAGTATTTT.

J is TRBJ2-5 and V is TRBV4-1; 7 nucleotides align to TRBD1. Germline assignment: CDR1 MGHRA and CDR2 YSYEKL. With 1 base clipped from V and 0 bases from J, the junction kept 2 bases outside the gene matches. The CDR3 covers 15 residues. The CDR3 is CASSQGDRDQETQYF. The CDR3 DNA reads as TGCGCCAGCAGCCAAGGCGACAGGGACCAAGAGACCCAGTACTTC.

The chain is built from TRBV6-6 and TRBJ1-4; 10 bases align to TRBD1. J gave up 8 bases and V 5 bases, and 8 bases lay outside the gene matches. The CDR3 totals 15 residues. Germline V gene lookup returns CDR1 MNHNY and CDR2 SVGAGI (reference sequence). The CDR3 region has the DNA TGTGCCAGCAGTCATAGGACAGGGGGAAACGAAAAACTGTTTTTT. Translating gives CASSHRTGGNEKLFF.

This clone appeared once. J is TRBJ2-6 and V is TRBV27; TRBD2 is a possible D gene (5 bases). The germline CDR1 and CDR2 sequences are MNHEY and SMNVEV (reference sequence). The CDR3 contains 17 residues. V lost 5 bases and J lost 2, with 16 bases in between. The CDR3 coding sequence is TGTGCCAGCAGTCCAAGGGCGGGTAGGACTGGGGCCAACGTCCTGACTTTC. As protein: CASSPRAGRTGANVLTF.

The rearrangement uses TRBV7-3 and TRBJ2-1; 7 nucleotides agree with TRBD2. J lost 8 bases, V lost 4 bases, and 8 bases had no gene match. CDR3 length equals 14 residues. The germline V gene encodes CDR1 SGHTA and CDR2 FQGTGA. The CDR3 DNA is TGTGCCAGCAGCTCCCCGGGGGAGGGTGATGAGCAGTTCTTC. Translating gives CASSSPGEGDEQFF.

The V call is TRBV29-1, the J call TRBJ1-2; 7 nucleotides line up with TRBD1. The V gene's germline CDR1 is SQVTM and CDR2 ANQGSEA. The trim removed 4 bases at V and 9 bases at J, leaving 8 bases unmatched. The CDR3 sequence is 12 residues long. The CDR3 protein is CSVVLGDSSYTF. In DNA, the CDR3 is TGCAGCGTTGTCCTAGGGGACAGTAGCTACACCTTC.

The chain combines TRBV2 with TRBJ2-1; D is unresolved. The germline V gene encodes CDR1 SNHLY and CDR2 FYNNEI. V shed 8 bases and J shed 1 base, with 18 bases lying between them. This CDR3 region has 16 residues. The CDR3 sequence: CASGGEQLRSYNEQFF. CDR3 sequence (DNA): TGTGCCAGCGGTGGTGAGCAACTGAGATCCTACAATGAGCAGTTCTTC.

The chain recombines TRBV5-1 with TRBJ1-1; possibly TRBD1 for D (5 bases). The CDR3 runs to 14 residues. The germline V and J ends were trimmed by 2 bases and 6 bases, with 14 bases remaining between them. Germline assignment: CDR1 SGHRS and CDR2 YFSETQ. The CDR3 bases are TGCGCCAGCAGCTTAGGCAGGGCCCACGCTGAAGCTTTCTTT. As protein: CASSLGRAHAEAFF.

The CDR3 loop is CSVEEASLYGYTF. The CDR3 DNA is TGCAGCGTTGAGGAGGCCAGCCTTTATGGCTACACCTTC. This chain connects TRBV29-1 to TRBJ1-2; D remains ambiguous. The CDR3 runs to 13 residues. The germline V and J ends were trimmed by 3 bases and 5 bases, with 13 bases remaining between them. The germline V gene encodes CDR1 SQVTM and CDR2 ANQGSEA.

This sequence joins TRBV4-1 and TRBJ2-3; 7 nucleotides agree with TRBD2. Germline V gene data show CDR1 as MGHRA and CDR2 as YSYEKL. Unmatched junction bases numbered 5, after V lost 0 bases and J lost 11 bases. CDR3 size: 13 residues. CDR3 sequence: CASSQEGGTKQYF. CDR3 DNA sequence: TGCGCCAGCAGCCAAGAGGGAGGGACTAAGCAGTATTTT.

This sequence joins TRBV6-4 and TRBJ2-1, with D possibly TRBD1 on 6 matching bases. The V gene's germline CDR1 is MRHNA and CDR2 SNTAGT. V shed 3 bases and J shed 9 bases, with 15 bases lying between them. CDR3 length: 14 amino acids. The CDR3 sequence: CASSEGPKQGEQFF. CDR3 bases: TGTGCCAGCAGTGAGGGTCCAAAACAGGGTGAGCAGTTCTTC.

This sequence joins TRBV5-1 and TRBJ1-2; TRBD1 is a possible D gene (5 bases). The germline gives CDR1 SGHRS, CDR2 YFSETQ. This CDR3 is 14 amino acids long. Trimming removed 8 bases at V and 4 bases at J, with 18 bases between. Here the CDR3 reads CASSRDPGGYGYTF. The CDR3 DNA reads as TGCGCCAGTAGCCGGGACCCCGGGGGCTATGGCTACACCTTC.